This T cell receptor (beta chain) derives from a study of cytomegalovirus exposure and HLA in healthy donors. V was trimmed by 6 bases and J by 1 base, leaving 9 bases between them. Germline V gene lookup returns CDR1 SNHLY and CDR2 FYNNEI. CDR3 length: 13 residues. Sequencing used immunoSEQ multiplex PCR; TCRdb keeps in-frame clones, though not all of them. The sample lists some 170,000 clones; 96% were seen once. Sample: PBMCs. This sequence originates from a woman in her late teens or twenties in good health and CMV-seronegative. The chain has TRBV2 and TRBJ1-1, with D possibly being TRBD1 (6 bases). The CDR3 is CASSQQGNTEAFF. The CDR3 DNA sequence: TGTGCCAGCAGCCAACAGGGGAACACTGAAGCTTTCTTT.